The 13 T cell receptor beta chains below all came from one sample that was sequenced in a study of T cells in Graves' hyperthyroidism and ophthalmopathy. Using RNA transcripts as the source, TCR beta CDR3 regions were amplified. TCR CDR3 underwent first-round RT-PCR with the HTBI primer set. MiXCR was run by TCRdb on the multiplex PCR reads, yielding one entry per CDR3 protein. The profile shows about 460,000 distinct CDR3 sequences, approximately 23% of them singletons. The sequenced sample consisted of blood. The receptors come from an older woman with Graves' ophthalmopathy.

The chain couples TRBV27 to TRBJ1-5; a weak D match, TRBD1 (6 bases). V was trimmed by 6 bases and J by 3 bases, leaving 9 bases between them. The CDR3 extends over 13 amino acids. Germline V CDR1 and CDR2: MNHEY, SMNVEV (reference sequence). The CDR3 sequence: CASSDRINQPQHF. CDR3 nucleotides: TGTGCCAGCAGCGACAGGATCAATCAGCCCCAGCATTTT.

V gene TRBV5-4 combines with J gene TRBJ2-7, with TRBD2 matching 10 bases. Germline CDR1 is SGHNT and CDR2 is YYREEE (reference sequence). The CDR3 length is 14 residues. The junction had 7 bases not matched to a gene; V was cut back by 3 bases and J by 7 bases. CDR3 sequence (DNA): TGTGCCAGCAGCTGGAGCGGGAGGGCCGGAGAGCAGTACTTC. It specifies CASSWSGRAGEQYF.

This clonotype showed up many times. V is TRBV30 and J is TRBJ1-2; weak D call: TRBD1 (5 bases). The CDR3 spans 12 residues. Looked up from germline, CDR1 is GTSNPN and CDR2 is SVGIG (reference sequence). V dropped 1 base and J dropped 3 bases, with 6 bases sitting between them. The CDR3 loop is CAWSARDYGYTF. The CDR3 DNA is TGTGCCTGGAGTGCCAGGGACTATGGCTACACCTTC.

A word on this clonotype: The junction departs from the called germline gene at one end, perhaps through a read error. The chain combines TRBV7-7 with TRBJ2-2, with 8 bases that match TRBD1. Germline V gives CDR1 SSHAT, CDR2 FNYEAQ (reference sequence). The length of the CDR3 is 15 residues. The CDR3 nucleotides are TGTGCTAGCAGCGAACAGGGGGTCGGCACCGGGGAGCTGTTTTTT. Its translation is CASSEQGVGTGELFF.

The rearrangement uses TRBV18 and TRBJ2-5, with 9 bases identical to TRBD2. J was trimmed by 1 base and V by 4 bases; bases with no gene match: 10. Germline V gene lookup returns CDR1 KGHSH and CDR2 LQKENI. This CDR3 comprises 17 residues. CDR3 residues: CASSHPGTSFLQETQYF. CDR3 nucleotides: TGTGCCAGCTCACATCCCGGGACTAGCTTCCTCCAAGAGACCCAGTACTTC. Looking up the rest from reference TRBV18 and TRBJ2-5 gives the full variable domain: NAGVMQNPRHLVRRRGQEARLRCSPMKGHSHVYWYRQLPEEGLKFMVYLQKENIIDESGMPKERFSAEFPKEGPSILRIQQVVRGDSAAYFCASSHPGTSFLQETQYFGPGTRLLVL.

V usage is TRBV30 and J usage is TRBJ2-3; tentatively, D is TRBD2 (6 bases). The CDR3 loop spans 13 amino acids. Trimming took 2 bases from V and 0 from J, leaving 6 bases between them. CDR1 and CDR2 (germline): GTSNPN, SVGIG (reference sequence). The CDR3 here is CAWSSGSTDTQYF. The DNA of the CDR3 is TGTGCCTGGAGTAGCGGGAGCACAGATACGCAGTATTTT. Complete variable domain (other parts from reference TRBV30 and TRBJ2-3): SQTIHQWPATLVQPVGSPLSLECTVEGTSNPNLYWYRQAAGRGLQLLFYSVGIGQISSEVPQNLSASRPQDRQFILSSKKLLLSDSGFYLCAWSSGSTDTQYFGPGTRLTVL.

This clonotype has just a few counts. The rearrangement uses TRBV15 and TRBJ1-2; D remains unclear. Germline V gene sequence: CDR1 LNHNV, CDR2 YYDKDF (reference sequence). This CDR3 is built from 12 residues. Trimming took 5 bases from V and 6 from J, leaving 10 bases between them. CDR3 loop: CATSRHLNGYTF. CDR3 sequence (DNA): TGTGCCACCAGCCGTCACCTTAATGGCTACACCTTC. Full variable domain (rest looked up from reference TRBV15 and TRBJ1-2): DAMVIQNPRYQVTQFGKPVTLSCSQTLNHNVMYWYQQKSSQAPKLLFHYYDKDFNNEADTPDNFQSRRPNTSFCFLDIRSPGLGDTAMYLCATSRHLNGYTFGSGTRLTVV.

The sample holds a few counts of this clonotype. The chain has TRBV7-2 and TRBJ2-1; D perhaps matches TRBD2 (6 bases). Trimming took 2 bases from V and 5 from J, leaving 16 bases between them. Germline loops: CDR1 SGHTA, CDR2 FQGNSA. The CDR3 is 16 residues long. The CDR3 nucleotides read TGTGCCAGCAGCTTACCCTCGAGCGGGTCCCACAATGAGCAGTTCTTC. Translation gives CASSLPSSGSHNEQFF.

This clonotype came up many times. This chain links TRBV12-3 or TRBV12-4 with TRBJ2-4; weak D call: TRBD1 (6 bases). V shed 5 bases and J shed 0 bases, with 20 bases lying between them. The CDR3 is made up of 18 amino acids. The CDR3 is CASSRRGEGILAKNIQYF. The CDR3 bases are TGTGCCAGCAGTCGCAGGGGTGAGGGGATCCTAGCCAAAAACATTCAGTACTTC.

The genes are TRBV11-3 and TRBJ2-1; unclear D gene. This CDR3 is built from 16 residues. Germline V CDR1 and CDR2: SGHNT, YENEEA. The V and J ends lost 0 bases and 2 bases respectively, with 11 bases between them. CDR3 bases: TGTGCCAGCAGCTTAGATCAAGCGCAAGCCTACAATGAGCAGTTCTTC. Its translation is CASSLDQAQAYNEQFF.

The CDR3: CASRRRTDPREAFF. In nucleotides, the CDR3 is TGTGCCAGCAGGCGTAGGACGGATCCGAGGGAAGCTTTCTTT. The chain couples TRBV6-1 to TRBJ1-1; D not certain. Trimming pared 6 bases from V and 8 bases from J, leaving 19 bases between. Germline lookup yields CDR1 MNHNS and CDR2 SASEGT. The CDR3 has 14 amino acids.

This clonotype came up a few times. This chain uses TRBV28 with TRBJ2-1, with TRBD2 matching over 10 bases. Germline V lookup: CDR1 MDHEN, CDR2 SYDVKM. J was trimmed by 4 bases and V by 6 bases; bases with no gene match: 9. CDR3 length: 16 residues. Written as DNA, the CDR3 is TGTGCCAGCAGGATCATAGCTAGCGGGAGATACAATGAGCAGTTCTTC. Its protein product is CASRIIASGRYNEQFF.

This sequence joins TRBV19 and TRBJ2-3; 8 nucleotides agree with TRBD1. This CDR3 contains 16 residues. V shed 8 bases, J shed 1 base, and the junction held 11 bases outside the gene matches. CDR1 LNHDA and CDR2 SQIVND come from the germline V gene (reference sequence). The CDR3 region has the DNA TGTGCCAGTCGGACAGGGTGGTCCGGCCGCACAGATACGCAGTATTTT. Translated, it gives CASRTGWSGRTDTQYF.